Listed below are T cell receptor beta chains from one sample, sequenced in a study of human T cells and chemical hapten exposure. One entry per CDR3 protein, called by TCRdb with MiXCR from the reads. Here the sample spans about 120,000 distinct CDR3 sequences, roughly 8.5% being singletons. The material sequenced was whole blood. These receptor sequences come from a human donor in good health. Some clones in this sample may be carry-over from other donors' samples. CDR3s include the opening cysteine and the closing phenylalanine or tryptophan.

v_gene,j_gene,CDR3aa
TRBV18,TRBJ1-5,CASSPTGQGDQPQHF
TRBV28,TRBJ1-1,CASSPPDRGLMNTEAFF
TRBV2,TRBJ2-3,CASILRRREGTDTQYF
TRBV29-1,TRBJ2-1,CSVEDGFVATHNTQYNEQFF
TRBV5-4,TRBJ2-7,CASSTDRGHEQYF
TRBV9,TRBJ2-5,CASSVGASQETQYF
TRBV5-1,TRBJ2-7,CASSPDPGQVYEQYF
TRBV2,TRBJ1-2,CARWGANYGYTF
TRBV7-3,TRBJ1-2,CASSNDRDYGYTF
TRBV10-3,TRBJ1-2,CAISAGSARDGYTF
TRBV5-1,TRBJ2-3,CASSPGTKTDTQYF
TRBV3-1,TRBJ1-3,CASSQASERNTIYF
TRBV10-1,TRBJ2-7,CASNNRGREQYF
TRBV12-3/TRBV12-4,TRBJ1-1,CASSTDKVSTEAFF